Listed here are 22 T cell receptor beta chains from one sample, sequenced in a study of shared clonotypes between healthy human individuals (dated by TCRdb to the early 2020s). The library was obtained by the immunoSEQ multiplex PCR assay. TCRdb's version of the immuneACCESS table is confined to in-frame rearrangements and falls short of the full clone set. An unresolved V gene accounts for under half of the shortfall where checked; the remainder is of unknown origin. This sample comprises fewer than 2.5 million clones, 80% to 95% of them detected only once. 0.36% of the sample lies in the top ten. The source material was naive CD4+ T cells from PBMCs. This specimen's cell subset or site label, per the study, means: CD45RA+ positively selected. These receptors originate from a man younger than 30 in good health. Some clones in this sample may be carry-over from other donors' samples.

The chain recombines TRBV27 with TRBJ1-2, with TRBD1 matching over 11 bases. Trimming cost V 8 bases and J 5 bases; bases outside gene matches: 4. Germline V gene sequence: CDR1 MNHEY, CDR2 SMNVEV (reference sequence). The CDR3 is 13 amino acids. The CDR3 DNA sequence: TGTGCCAGCGGGACAGGGGGTGGTTATGGCTACACCTTC. It specifies CASGTGGGYGYTF.

The genes are TRBV7-2 and TRBJ1-1; no reliable D call. There are 13 residues in the CDR3. CDR1 is SGHTA and CDR2 is FQGNSA in the germline V gene. V was pared by 5 bases and J by 6 bases, with 13 bases between. This CDR3 reads CASSTDPGAEAFF. CDR3 bases: TGTGCCAGCAGCACGGACCCGGGCGCTGAAGCTTTCTTT.

This chain connects TRBV6-6 to TRBJ2-5, with D possibly being TRBD2 (6 bases). This CDR3 region has 12 residues. Germline lookup yields CDR1 MNHNY and CDR2 SVGAGI (reference sequence). The V end lost 6 bases, the J end lost 2 bases, and 7 bases lay between the germline ends. The CDR3 bases are TGTGCCAGCAGCGGGGGACAAGAGACCCAGTACTTC. This codes for CASSGGQETQYF.

As for this clone: The sample has other DNA sequences that encode this CDR3 too. V gene TRBV6-5 combines with J gene TRBJ2-3; perhaps TRBD1 as D (5 bases). CDR1 and CDR2 from the germline V gene are MNHEY and SVGAGI. V was pared by 6 bases and J by 5 bases, with 6 bases between. The CDR3 totals 11 residues. The CDR3 sequence: CASSQGDTQYF. CDR3 DNA: TGTGCCAGCAGCCAGGGAGATACGCAGTATTTT.

V gene TRBV2 combines with J gene TRBJ2-2, with TRBD2 matching over 8 bases. There are 15 residues in the CDR3. The V gene's germline CDR1 is SNHLY and CDR2 FYNNEI. With 8 bases clipped from V and 3 bases from J, the junction kept 8 bases outside the gene matches. DNA of the CDR3: TGTGCCAGCCGGAGCGGGAGCGGAGACACCGGGGAGCTGTTTTTT. This encodes CASRSGSGDTGELFF. Supplemented by reference TRBV2 and TRBJ2-2, the full variable domain reads EPEVTQTPSHQVTQMGQEVILRCVPISNHLYFYWYRQILGQKVEFLVSFYNNEISEKSEIFDDQFSVERPDGSNFTLKIRSTKLEDSAMYFCASRSGSGDTGELFFGEGSRLTVL.

V is TRBV6-6 and J is TRBJ2-1; 12 bases match TRBD2. CDR3 length equals 16 residues. After removal of 5 bases from V and 7 bases from J, the junction contained 9 bases not matched to a gene. CDR1 is MNHNY, CDR2 SVGAGI, per germline (reference sequence). The CDR3 spells CASSTPTSGRFNEQFF. The CDR3 nucleotides are TGTGCCAGCAGTACCCCGACTAGCGGGAGATTTAATGAGCAGTTCTTC.

A remark on this clone: The sample carries other DNA sequences with the same CDR3. The J gene is TRBJ1-5, the V gene TRBV5-6; the D is unclear. The length of the CDR3 is 14 residues. Trimming cost V 0 bases and J 2 bases, with 6 bases left between them. Per the germline V gene, CDR1 is SGHDT and CDR2 is YYEEEE. CDR3 protein: CASSLGGGNQPQHF. The CDR3 region has the DNA TGTGCCAGCAGCTTGGGGGGTGGCAATCAGCCCCAGCATTTT.

The chain carries TRBV5-6 and TRBJ2-7; D unclear. This CDR3 has 13 amino acids. V was pared by 2 bases and J by 5 bases, with 11 bases between. Per the germline V gene, CDR1 is SGHDT and CDR2 is YYEEEE. Written as DNA, the CDR3 is TGTGCCAGCAGCTTTGTGGGTTCCGACGAGCAGTACTTC. Translated, it gives CASSFVGSDEQYF.

The chain carries TRBV5-6 and TRBJ2-7; no clear D. V lost 0 bases, J lost 3 bases, and 7 bases lay in between. The CDR3 consists of 13 residues. The germline gives CDR1 SGHDT, CDR2 YYEEEE. CDR3 DNA sequence: TGTGCCAGCAGCTTGGTCAGCTTCTACGAGCAGTACTTC. Its translation: CASSLVSFYEQYF.

The V call is TRBV18, the J call TRBJ1-3; 9 positions match TRBD1. V gave up 6 bases and J gave up 9 bases; unmatched junction bases: 12. Germline V CDR1 and CDR2: KGHSH, LQKENI. This CDR3 has 15 residues. The CDR3 nucleotides read TGTGCCAGCTCGAGTGGACAGGGGACCGGAGGCACCATATATTTT. Its translation is CASSSGQGTGGTIYF.

The chain links TRBV19 to TRBJ2-2, with 10 bases that match TRBD2. CDR1 is LNHDA and CDR2 is SQIVND in the germline V gene (reference sequence). After removal of 5 bases from V and 0 bases from J, the junction contained 12 bases not matched to a gene. This CDR3 has 19 amino acids. CDR3 sequence: CASSGRTGTSETNTGELFF. CDR3 bases: TGTGCCAGTAGTGGGAGAACCGGGACTAGCGAAACGAACACCGGGGAGCTGTTTTTT.

This chain connects TRBV27 to TRBJ2-1, with 14 bases matching TRBD2. CDR1 MNHEY and CDR2 SMNVEV come from the germline V gene (reference sequence). V lost 4 bases to trimming and J lost 11 bases; unmatched junction nucleotides: 19. This CDR3 has 19 residues. The DNA for the CDR3 is TGTGCCAGCAGTTCCTCCGGACTAGCGGGAGGCCGTGGAGGAAGGAAGCAGTTCTTC. Translated, it gives CASSSSGLAGGRGGRKQFF.

J is TRBJ2-1 and V is TRBV5-1, with a possible D match to TRBD1 (5 bases). The CDR3 is 14 amino acids. V shed 2 bases and J shed 5 bases, with 11 bases lying between them. Germline V gene data show CDR1 as SGHRS and CDR2 as YFSETQ. The CDR3 sequence: CASSFWGSDNEQFF. The CDR3 DNA follows: TGCGCCAGCAGCTTTTGGGGCAGCGACAATGAGCAGTTCTTC.

This rearrangement joins TRBV7-9 to TRBJ2-7; 12 nucleotides align to TRBD2. V lost 2 bases and J lost 1; bases outside the gene matches: 6. CDR3 length: 17 residues. Germline CDR1 and CDR2: SEHNR and FQNEAQ (reference sequence). The CDR3 is CASSLRLAGGKSYEQYF. The CDR3 DNA reads TGTGCCAGCAGCTTACGGCTAGCGGGAGGGAAATCCTACGAGCAGTACTTC.

The chain links TRBV9 to TRBJ2-7; D gene uncertain. The CDR3 has 15 residues. Germline V lookup: CDR1 SGDLS, CDR2 YYNGEE. The V and J ends lost 0 bases and 0 bases respectively, with 10 bases between them. CDR3 sequence: CASSVGDRSSYEQYF. The CDR3 bases are TGTGCCAGCAGCGTAGGAGACCGGAGCTCCTACGAGCAGTACTTC.

The gene calls are TRBV27 and TRBJ2-2, with D possibly being TRBD2 (5 bases). The CDR3 is made up of 13 amino acids. Trimming stripped 7 bases from V and 5 bases from J, with 11 bases between. The germline gives CDR1 MNHEY, CDR2 SMNVEV (reference sequence). The CDR3 region has the DNA TGTGCCAGCACCACCCGCGGGACCGGGGAGCTGTTTTTT. Its protein product is CASTTRGTGELFF.

This chain uses TRBV13 with TRBJ2-7; the match to TRBD2 covers 11 bases. Germline CDR1 reads PRHDT; CDR2 reads FYEKMQ (reference sequence). V lost 3 bases, J lost 4 bases, and 5 bases stayed unmatched. CDR3 length equals 15 residues. CDR3 sequence (DNA): TGTGCCAGCAGCTTCGGGACTAGCGGACAATACGAGCAGTACTTC. Translated: CASSFGTSGQYEQYF. Full variable domain (rest looked up from reference TRBV13 and TRBJ2-7): AAGVIQSPRHLIKEKRETATLKCYPIPRHDTVYWYQQGPGQDPQFLISFYEKMQSDKGSIPDRFSAQQFSDYHSELNMSSLELGDSALYFCASSFGTSGQYEQYFGPGTRLTVT.

This chain uses TRBV5-1 with TRBJ2-7; no definite D call. The V and J ends lost 2 bases and 1 base respectively, with 7 bases between them. The CDR3 runs to 13 residues. Looked up from germline, CDR1 is SGHRS and CDR2 is YFSETQ. The CDR3 DNA reads as TGCGCCAGCAGCTTAGGGATGTCCTACGAGCAGTACTTC. It yields the protein CASSLGMSYEQYF.

V gene TRBV9 combines with J gene TRBJ2-1; tentatively, D is TRBD2 (6 bases). V gave up 1 base and J gave up 9 bases, with 20 bases separating them. The CDR3 totals 16 residues. Germline loops: CDR1 SGDLS, CDR2 YYNGEE. The CDR3: CASSVSGTPTWGEQFF. In DNA form, the CDR3 reads TGTGCCAGCAGCGTATCCGGGACTCCTACCTGGGGTGAGCAGTTCTTC.

The CDR3 DNA follows: TGCAGCGTTGTCTGGCTATCCTACAATGAGCAGTTCTTC. Amino acids: CSVVWLSYNEQFF. This chain connects TRBV29-1 to TRBJ2-1; unclear D gene. Trimming removed 4 bases at V and 1 base at J, with 8 bases between. The germline V gene has CDR1 SQVTM and CDR2 ANQGSEA. This CDR3 contains 13 residues.

This rearrangement joins TRBV7-2 to TRBJ2-1, with D possibly being TRBD1 (5 bases). CDR1 SGHTA and CDR2 FQGNSA come from the germline V gene. There are 17 residues in the CDR3. Between the trimmed V and J ends, which lost 3 bases and 4 bases, there was a span of 19 bases. This CDR3 is CASSFFGLGRTYNEQFF. The DNA of the CDR3 is TGTGCCAGCAGCTTCTTCGGGTTAGGGCGGACATACAATGAGCAGTTCTTC. Full variable domain (rest looked up from reference TRBV7-2 and TRBJ2-1): GAGVSQSPSNKVTEKGKDVELRCDPISGHTALYWYRQSLGQGLEFLIYFQGNSAPDKSGLPSDRFSAERTGGSVSTLTIQRTQQEDSAVYLCASSFFGLGRTYNEQFFGPGTRLTVL.

This sequence joins TRBV12-5 and TRBJ2-2; D possibly matches TRBD1 or TRBD2 (5 bases each). V was shortened by 2 bases and J by 5 bases, with 18 bases between the two germline ends. Germline-derived CDR1 and CDR2 are LGHNT and FRNRAP. The CDR3 totals 17 residues. The CDR3 DNA reads as TGTGCTAGTGGTTTGTTCGGGACCCGATCCCTGACCGGGGAGCTGTTTTTT. This sequence encodes CASGLFGTRSLTGELFF.